This TCR beta chain was recorded in a study of beta chain features in type 1 diabetes (dated by TCRdb to between 2018 and 2020). The study in broad terms: Mean age, gender distribution, total cell number and subset yield did not differ between patients and healthy donors. A total of about 100,000,000 sorted cells were examined across all samples, and RNA yield correlated strongly with the number of cells per subset. Whereas all 30 or so donors provided naive and central memory subsets, regulatory and stem cell-like memory subsets were isolated from just 8 patients and about 8 healthy donors. In the study, TCRB repertoires of sorted circulating CD4+ T cell subsets from recently diagnosed type 1 diabetes patients were compared with those of matched healthy donors. Overall study outcomes, separate from this receptor: At VDJ recombination sites, patients with type 1 diabetes made fewer insertions and deleted more nucleotides, a pattern implying thymic rearrangement abnormalities. Naive, central memory and regulatory TCRB repertoires appeared more similar among patients than among healthy donors. Because cDNA was sequenced instead of genomic DNA, activated cells with high expression could be over-represented, although the groups did not differ in activation or CD3 levels. Shorter templates might have been favored by PCR, but patient and control samples were amplified and corrected together, so both groups would have been affected equally by any skew. Type 1 diabetes patients showed a moderate but significant shortening of TCRB CDR3 length in all four CD4+ subsets. Because small numbers of individuals were included in the HLA sub-analyses, any influence of HLA type on TCRB rearrangement was left unresolved.

Spanning cysteine to phenylalanine, the CDR3 consists of 16 amino acids. CDR3 DNA is the only sequence kept; it has 48 bases, read in frame from the first base. Via the germline V gene, CDR1 is SGHVS and CDR2 FQNEAQ. Relative to germline, V is 5 bases shorter and J is 5 bases shorter, with 21 bases between their ends. This clone was recorded a few times. The specificity of this receptor is unknown. One base away there is no much larger clone; base qualities are not given. The entire amount of isolated RNA was reverse transcribed using the High Capacity cDNA Reverse Transcription Kit, so the sequenced TCRB transcripts were expressed ones. Naive, central memory and regulatory T cell samples underwent deep immunoSEQ sequencing, averaging roughly 3.4 million total reads per sample. After sorted cells were lysed in RLT buffer, RNA was extracted with DNase-treated RNeasy Micro or Mini kits, with the choice depending on cell number. Each cell subset was processed on its own to prevent cross-contamination, while patient and healthy donor samples were processed together. Using the immunoSEQ multiplex PCR, TCRB sequences were amplified from cDNA into 87-bp fragments spanning the CDR3 region. The amplicons were sequenced using the Illumina HiSeq platform. The published analysis was carried out like this. Synthetic template baselines were used to correct PCR bias computationally, reads within Hamming distance 2 were collapsed, and singletons that could not be merged were discarded. Reads were aligned against IMGT to assign V, D and J genes, CDR3 length and insertions or deletions at six rearrangement sites. Within each subset, clonotype counts were normalized to sorted cell number, after which true diversity and Gini coefficients were computed with the tcR R package. The overlap coefficient, calculated on TCRB nucleotide sequences, was used to quantify repertoire sharing. Not all clones reach the TCRdb copy of this immuneACCESS table, which keeps in-frame sequences only. Checked studies attribute under half of the gap to unresolved V genes and leave the rest unexplained. Clone size and V and J calls were adopted from that table, with D and trimming inferred from the DNA. This sample comprises some 150,000 clones, about a tenth of them detected only once. Jointly, the top ten make up about 0.6% of the sample.

Each donor gave one peripheral blood draw, averaging approximately 0.12 L, which was collected into heparinised tubes. A BD FACSAria II and a panel including CD45RO, CCR7, CD25, CD127, CD95 and CD27 were used to sort naive, central memory, regulatory and stem cell-like memory CD4+ T cells. Every sorted population had a purity above 98%. PBMCs were isolated right away by Lymphoprep density gradient centrifugation and were stained directly, without culture. So that batch effects would be minimized, each experiment stained and sorted samples in pairs, pairing one healthy donor with one patient. The chain couples TRBV7-8 to TRBJ1-2, with the D gene too uncertain to name. Specimen: central memory CD4+ T cells from blood. The TCR sequence derives from a woman aged 40 to 50 in good health. DNA sequence: TGTGCCAGCAGCCACTACACTTTCGTGGGAGGATATGGCTACACCTTC. It specifies CASSHYTFVGGYGYTF.